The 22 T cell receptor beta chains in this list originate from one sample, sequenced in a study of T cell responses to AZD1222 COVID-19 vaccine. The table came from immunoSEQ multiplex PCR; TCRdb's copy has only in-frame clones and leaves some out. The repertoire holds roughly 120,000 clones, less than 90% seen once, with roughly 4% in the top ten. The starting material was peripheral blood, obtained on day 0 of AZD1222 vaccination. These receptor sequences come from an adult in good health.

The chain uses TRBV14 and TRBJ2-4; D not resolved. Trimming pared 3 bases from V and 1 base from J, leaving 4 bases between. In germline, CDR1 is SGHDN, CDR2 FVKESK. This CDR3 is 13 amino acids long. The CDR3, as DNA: TGTGCCAGCAGCCAGGGGGCCAAAAACATTCAGTACTTC. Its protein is CASSQGAKNIQYF.

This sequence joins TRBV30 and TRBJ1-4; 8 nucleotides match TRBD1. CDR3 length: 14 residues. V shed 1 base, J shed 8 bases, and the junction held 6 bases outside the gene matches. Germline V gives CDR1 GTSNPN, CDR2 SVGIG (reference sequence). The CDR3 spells CAWSGGRQGEKLFF. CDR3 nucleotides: TGTGCCTGGAGTGGTGGGAGACAGGGGGAAAAACTGTTTTTT.

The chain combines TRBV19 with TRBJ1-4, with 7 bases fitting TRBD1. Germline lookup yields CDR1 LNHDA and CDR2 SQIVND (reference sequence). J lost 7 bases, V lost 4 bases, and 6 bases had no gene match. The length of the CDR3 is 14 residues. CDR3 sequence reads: CASSTRTGSEKLFF. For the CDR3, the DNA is TGTGCCAGTAGTACCAGGACAGGTTCTGAAAAACTGTTTTTT.

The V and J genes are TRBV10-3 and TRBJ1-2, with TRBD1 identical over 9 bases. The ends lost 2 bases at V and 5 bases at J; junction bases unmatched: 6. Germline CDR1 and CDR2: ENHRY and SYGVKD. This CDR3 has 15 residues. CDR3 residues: CAISEGQGRFYGYTF. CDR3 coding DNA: TGTGCCATCAGTGAGGGACAGGGGAGATTTTATGGCTACACCTTC.

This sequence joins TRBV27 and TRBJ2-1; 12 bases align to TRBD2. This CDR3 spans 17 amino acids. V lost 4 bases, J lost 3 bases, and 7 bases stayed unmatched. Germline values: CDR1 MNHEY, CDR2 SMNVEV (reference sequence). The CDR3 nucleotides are TGTGCCAGCAGTTCTCAGACTAGCGGGAGCCGCTACAATGAGCAGTTCTTC. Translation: CASSSQTSGSRYNEQFF.

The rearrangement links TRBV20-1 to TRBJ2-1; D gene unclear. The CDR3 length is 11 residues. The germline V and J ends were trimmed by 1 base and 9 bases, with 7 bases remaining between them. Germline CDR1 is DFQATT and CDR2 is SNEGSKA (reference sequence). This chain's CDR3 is CSARGTFEQFF. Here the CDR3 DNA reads TGCAGTGCTAGAGGAACTTTTGAGCAGTTCTTC.

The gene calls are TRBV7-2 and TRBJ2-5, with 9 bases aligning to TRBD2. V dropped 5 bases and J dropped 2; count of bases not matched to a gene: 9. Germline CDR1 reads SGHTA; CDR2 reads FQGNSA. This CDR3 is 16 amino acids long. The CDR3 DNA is TGTGCCAGCAGCACCAGACTAGCGGCGGGGCAAGAGACCCAGTACTTC. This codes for CASSTRLAAGQETQYF.

The CDR3 sequence: CASSRSQTGGTTDTQYF. The CDR3 DNA sequence: TGTGCCAGCAGCCGATCACAGACAGGGGGTACCACAGATACGCAGTATTTT. The J gene is TRBJ2-3, the V gene TRBV14; 9 bases fit TRBD1. From germline, CDR1 is SGHDN and CDR2 FVKESK. The CDR3 covers 17 residues. Unmatched junction bases numbered 10, after V lost 4 bases and J lost 2 bases.

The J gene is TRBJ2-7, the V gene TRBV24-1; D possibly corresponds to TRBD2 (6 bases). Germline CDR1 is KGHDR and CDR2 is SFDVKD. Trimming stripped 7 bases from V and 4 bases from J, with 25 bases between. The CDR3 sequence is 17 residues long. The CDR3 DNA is TGTGCCACCAGCCGAACTCCCTACAGAGGGAGGTCTTACGAGCAGTACTTC. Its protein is CATSRTPYRGRSYEQYF.

CDR3 sequence (DNA): TGTGCCAGCAGTGAACGGATTTTTGACAATCAGCCCCAGCATTTT. Protein product: CASSERIFDNQPQHF. The V gene is TRBV6-1, the J gene TRBJ1-5; D uncertain. The V gene's germline CDR1 is MNHNS and CDR2 SASEGT. The CDR3 has 15 residues. V was trimmed by 2 bases and J by 3 bases, leaving 11 bases between them.

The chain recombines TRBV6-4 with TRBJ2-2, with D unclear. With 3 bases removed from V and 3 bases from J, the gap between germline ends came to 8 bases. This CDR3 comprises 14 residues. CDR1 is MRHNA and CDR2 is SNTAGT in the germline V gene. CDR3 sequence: CASSEKQDTGELFF. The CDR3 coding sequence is TGTGCCAGCAGTGAAAAGCAGGACACCGGGGAGCTGTTTTTT.

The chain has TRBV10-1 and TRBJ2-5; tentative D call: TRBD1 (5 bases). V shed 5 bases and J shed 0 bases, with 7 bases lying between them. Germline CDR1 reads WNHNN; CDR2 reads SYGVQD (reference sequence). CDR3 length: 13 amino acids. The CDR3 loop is CASSRQNQETQYF. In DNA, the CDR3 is TGCGCCAGCAGTCGACAGAACCAAGAGACCCAGTACTTC.

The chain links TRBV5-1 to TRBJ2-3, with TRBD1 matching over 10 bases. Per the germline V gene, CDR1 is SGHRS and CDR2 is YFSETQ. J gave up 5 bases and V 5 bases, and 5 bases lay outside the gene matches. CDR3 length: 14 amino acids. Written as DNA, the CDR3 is TGCGCCAGCAGGACCGGGACAGGGGTAGATACGCAGTATTTT. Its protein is CASRTGTGVDTQYF.

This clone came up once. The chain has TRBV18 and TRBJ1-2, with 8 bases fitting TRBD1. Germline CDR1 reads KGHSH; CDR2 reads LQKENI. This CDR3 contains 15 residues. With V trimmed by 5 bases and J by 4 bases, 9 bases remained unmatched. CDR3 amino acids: CASSTGQGAVYGYTF. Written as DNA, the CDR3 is TGTGCCAGCTCAACAGGACAGGGTGCCGTCTATGGCTACACCTTC.

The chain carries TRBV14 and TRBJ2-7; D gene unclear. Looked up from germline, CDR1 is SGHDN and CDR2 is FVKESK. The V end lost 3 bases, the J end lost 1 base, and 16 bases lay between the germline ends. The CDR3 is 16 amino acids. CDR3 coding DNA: TGTGCCAGCAGCCAGACAAGTATTTCGGTTTCCTACGAGCAGTACTTC. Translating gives CASSQTSISVSYEQYF.

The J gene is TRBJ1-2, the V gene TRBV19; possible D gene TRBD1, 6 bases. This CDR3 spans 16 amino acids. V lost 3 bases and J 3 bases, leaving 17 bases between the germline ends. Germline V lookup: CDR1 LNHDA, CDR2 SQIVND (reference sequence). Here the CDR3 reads CASSMGIGGGYYGYTF. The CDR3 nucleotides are TGTGCCAGTAGTATGGGAATAGGGGGAGGTTACTATGGCTACACCTTC.

As DNA, the CDR3 is TGTGCCAGCAGCTTAGGTGTAGCGGGGGGCTCCACAGATACGCAGTATTTT. Amino acid sequence: CASSLGVAGGSTDTQYF. The chain employs TRBV11-2 and TRBJ2-3; 10 bases map to TRBD2. Germline-derived CDR1 and CDR2 are SGHAT and FQNNGV. The CDR3 is made up of 17 amino acids. V shed 1 base, J shed 2 bases, and the junction held 6 bases outside the gene matches.

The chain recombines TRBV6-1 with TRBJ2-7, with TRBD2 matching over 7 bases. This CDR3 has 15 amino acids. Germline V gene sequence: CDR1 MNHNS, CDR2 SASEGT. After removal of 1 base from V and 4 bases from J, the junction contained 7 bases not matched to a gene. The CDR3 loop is CASSEEVAGVYEQYF. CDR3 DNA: TGTGCCAGCAGTGAAGAGGTGGCGGGAGTGTACGAGCAGTACTTC.

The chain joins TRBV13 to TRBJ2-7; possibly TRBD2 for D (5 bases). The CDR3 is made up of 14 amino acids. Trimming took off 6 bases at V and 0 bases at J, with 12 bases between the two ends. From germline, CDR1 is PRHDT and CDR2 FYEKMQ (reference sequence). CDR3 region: CASSRPGSSYEQYF. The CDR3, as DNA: TGTGCCAGCAGTCGACCGGGGTCCTCCTACGAGCAGTACTTC.

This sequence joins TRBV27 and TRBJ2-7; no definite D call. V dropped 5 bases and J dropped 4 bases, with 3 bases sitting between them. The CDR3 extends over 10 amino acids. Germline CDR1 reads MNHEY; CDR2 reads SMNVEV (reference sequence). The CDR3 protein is CASSPYEQYF. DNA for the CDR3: TGTGCCAGCAGTCCTTACGAGCAGTACTTC.

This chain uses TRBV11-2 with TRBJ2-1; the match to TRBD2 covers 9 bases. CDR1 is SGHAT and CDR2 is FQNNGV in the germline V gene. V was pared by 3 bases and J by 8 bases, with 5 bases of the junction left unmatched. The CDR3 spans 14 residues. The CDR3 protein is CASSFSGGGDEQFF. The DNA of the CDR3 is TGTGCCAGCAGCTTTAGCGGGGGCGGGGATGAGCAGTTCTTC. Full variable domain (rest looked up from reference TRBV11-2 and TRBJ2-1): EAGVAQSPRYKIIEKRQSVAFWCNPISGHATLYWYQQILGQGPKLLIQFQNNGVVDDSQLPKDRFSAERLKGVDSTLKIQPAKLEDSAVYLCASSFSGGGDEQFFGPGTRLTVL.

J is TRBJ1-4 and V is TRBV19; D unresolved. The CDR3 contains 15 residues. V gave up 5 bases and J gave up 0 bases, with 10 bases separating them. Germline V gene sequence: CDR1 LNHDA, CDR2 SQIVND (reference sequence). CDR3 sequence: CASSPVRTTNEKLFF. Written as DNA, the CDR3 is TGTGCCAGTAGTCCAGTTCGGACAACTAATGAAAAACTGTTTTTT.